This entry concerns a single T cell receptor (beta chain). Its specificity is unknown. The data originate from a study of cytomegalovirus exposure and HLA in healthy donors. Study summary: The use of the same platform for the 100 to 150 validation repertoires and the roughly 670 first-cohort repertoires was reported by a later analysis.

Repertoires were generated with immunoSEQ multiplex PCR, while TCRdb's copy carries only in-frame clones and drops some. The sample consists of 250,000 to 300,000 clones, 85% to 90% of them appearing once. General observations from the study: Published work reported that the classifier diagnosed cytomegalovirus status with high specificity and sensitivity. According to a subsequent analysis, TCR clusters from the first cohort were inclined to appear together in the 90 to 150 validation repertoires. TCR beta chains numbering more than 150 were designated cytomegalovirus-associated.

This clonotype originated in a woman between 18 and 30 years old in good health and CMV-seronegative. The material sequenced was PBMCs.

The CDR3 sequence: CASSQTPIYGYTF. CDR3 sequence (DNA): TGTGCCAGCAGCCAAACACCAATCTATGGCTACACCTTC. This rearrangement joins TRBV27 to TRBJ1-2; D is unclear. The V end lost 6 bases, the J end lost 4 bases, and 12 bases lay between the germline ends. Looked up from germline, CDR1 is MNHEY and CDR2 is SMNVEV (reference sequence). The CDR3 contains 13 residues.